This TCR beta chain was profiled in a study of blood T cells in healthy people across ages. Many counts were recorded for this clonotype. The ends were cut back, 4 bases at V and 8 bases at J, with 12 bases in the middle. From germline, CDR1 is SGHAT and CDR2 FQNNGV. The CDR3 contains 14 residues. With a J-beta primer mix and a sample-barcoded 5' primer, a second PCR ran 7 to 11 cycles. TCRdb re-derived calls from the 5' RACE reads in MiXCR, one entry per CDR3 protein. The data hold just under 900,000 distinct CDR3 sequences, with around 28% observed a single time. Source material: blood. The sequence derives from a woman aged 80 or over in good health. The J gene is TRBJ1-6, the V gene TRBV11-2; D unclear. In DNA, the CDR3 is TGTGCCAGCAGCTCAAACCCCTTGGATTCACCCCTCCACTTT. This sequence encodes CASSSNPLDSPLHF. The whole variable domain, remainder taken from reference TRBV11-2 and TRBJ1-6, is EAGVAQSPRYKIIEKRQSVAFWCNPISGHATLYWYQQILGQGPKLLIQFQNNGVVDDSQLPKDRFSAERLKGVDSTLKIQPAKLEDSAVYLCASSSNPLDSPLHFGNGTRLTVT.